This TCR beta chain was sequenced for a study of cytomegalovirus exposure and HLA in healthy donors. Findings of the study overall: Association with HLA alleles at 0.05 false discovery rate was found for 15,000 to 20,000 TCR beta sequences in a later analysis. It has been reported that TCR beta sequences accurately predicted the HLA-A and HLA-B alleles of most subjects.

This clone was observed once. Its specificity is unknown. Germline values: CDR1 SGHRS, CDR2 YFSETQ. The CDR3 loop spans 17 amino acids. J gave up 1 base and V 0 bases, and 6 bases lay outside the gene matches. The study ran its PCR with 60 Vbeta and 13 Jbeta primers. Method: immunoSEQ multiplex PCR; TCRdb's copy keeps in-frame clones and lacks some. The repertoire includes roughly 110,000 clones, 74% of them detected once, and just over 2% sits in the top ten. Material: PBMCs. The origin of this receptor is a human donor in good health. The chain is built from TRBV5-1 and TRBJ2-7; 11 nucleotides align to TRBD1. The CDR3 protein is CASSLVGTGGLSYEQYF. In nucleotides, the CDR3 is TGCGCCAGCAGCTTGGTTGGGACAGGGGGGCTATCCTACGAGCAGTACTTC.